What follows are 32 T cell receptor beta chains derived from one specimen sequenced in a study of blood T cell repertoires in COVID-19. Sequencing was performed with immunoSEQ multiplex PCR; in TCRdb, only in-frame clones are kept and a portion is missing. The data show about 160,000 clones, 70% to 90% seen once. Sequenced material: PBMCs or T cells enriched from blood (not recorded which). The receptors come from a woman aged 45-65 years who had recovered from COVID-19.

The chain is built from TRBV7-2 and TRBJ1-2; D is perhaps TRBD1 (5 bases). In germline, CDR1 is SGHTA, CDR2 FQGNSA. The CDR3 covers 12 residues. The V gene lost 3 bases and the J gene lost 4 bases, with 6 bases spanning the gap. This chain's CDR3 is CASSLDTYGYTF. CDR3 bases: TGTGCCAGCAGCTTGGACACCTATGGCTACACCTTC.

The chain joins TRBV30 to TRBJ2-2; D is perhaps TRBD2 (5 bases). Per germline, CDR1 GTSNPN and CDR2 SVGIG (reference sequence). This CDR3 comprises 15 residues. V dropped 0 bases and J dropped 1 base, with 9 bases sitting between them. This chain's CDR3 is CAWSVLAGNTGELFF. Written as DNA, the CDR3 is TGTGCCTGGAGTGTACTCGCGGGGAACACCGGGGAGCTGTTTTTT. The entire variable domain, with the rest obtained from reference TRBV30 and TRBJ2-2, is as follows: SQTIHQWPATLVQPVGSPLSLECTVEGTSNPNLYWYRQAAGRGLQLLFYSVGIGQISSEVPQNLSASRPQDRQFILSSKKLLLSDSGFYLCAWSVLAGNTGELFFGEGSRLTVL.

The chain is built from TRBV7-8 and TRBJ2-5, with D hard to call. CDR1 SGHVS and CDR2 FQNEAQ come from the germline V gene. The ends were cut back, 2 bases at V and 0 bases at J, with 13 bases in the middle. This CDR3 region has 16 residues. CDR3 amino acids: CASSLRPTMYQETQYF. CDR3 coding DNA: TGTGCCAGCAGCTTAAGGCCGACAATGTACCAAGAGACCCAGTACTTC.

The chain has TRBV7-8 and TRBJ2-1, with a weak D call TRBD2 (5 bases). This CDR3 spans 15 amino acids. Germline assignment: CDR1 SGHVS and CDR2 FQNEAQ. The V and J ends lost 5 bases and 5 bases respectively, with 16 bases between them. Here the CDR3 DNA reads TGTGCCAGCAGCCAACCTCGAGGGCGCGACAATGAGCAGTTCTTC. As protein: CASSQPRGRDNEQFF.

The CDR3 coding sequence is TGTGCCAGCGGGGGGGCCAGGGATGAGCAGTTCTTC. This encodes CASGGARDEQFF. The V gene is TRBV7-3, the J gene TRBJ2-1; tentative D call: TRBD2 (7 bases). Deletions cut 8 bases from V and 8 bases from J, with 13 bases between. The germline CDR1 and CDR2 sequences are SGHTA and FQGTGA. CDR3 length equals 12 residues.

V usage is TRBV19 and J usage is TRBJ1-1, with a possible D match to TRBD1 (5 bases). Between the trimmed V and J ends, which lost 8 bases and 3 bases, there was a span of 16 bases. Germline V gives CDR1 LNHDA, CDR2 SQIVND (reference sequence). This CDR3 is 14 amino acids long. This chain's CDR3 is CASPPPGGYTEAFF. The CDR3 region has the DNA TGTGCCAGTCCCCCCCCCGGGGGGTACACTGAAGCTTTCTTT.

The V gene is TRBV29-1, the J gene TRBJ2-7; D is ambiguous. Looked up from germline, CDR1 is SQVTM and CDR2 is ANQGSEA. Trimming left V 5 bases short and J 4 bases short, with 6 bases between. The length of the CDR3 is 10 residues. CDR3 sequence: CSVRDYEQYF. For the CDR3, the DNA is TGCAGCGTTAGAGATTACGAGCAGTACTTC.

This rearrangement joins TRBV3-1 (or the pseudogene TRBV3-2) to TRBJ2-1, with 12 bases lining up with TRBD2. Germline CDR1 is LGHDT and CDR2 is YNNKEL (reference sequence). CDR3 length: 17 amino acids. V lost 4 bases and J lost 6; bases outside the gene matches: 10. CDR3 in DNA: TGTGCCAGCAGCCGGAGCGTCCTAGCGGGGGGGCCCAATGAGCAGTTCTTC. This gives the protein CASSRSVLAGGPNEQFF.

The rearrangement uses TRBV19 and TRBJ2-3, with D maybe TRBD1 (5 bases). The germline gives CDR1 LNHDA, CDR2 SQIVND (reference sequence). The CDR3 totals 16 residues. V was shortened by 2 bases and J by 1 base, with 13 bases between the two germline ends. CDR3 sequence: CASSISSGARTDTQYF. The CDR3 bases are TGTGCCAGTAGTATAAGCTCTGGGGCCCGCACAGATACGCAGTATTTT.

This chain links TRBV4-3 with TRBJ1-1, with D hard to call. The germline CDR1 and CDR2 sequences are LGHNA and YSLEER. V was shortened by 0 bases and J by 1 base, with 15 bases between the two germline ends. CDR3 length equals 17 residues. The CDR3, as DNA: TGCGCCAGCAGCCAAGATCTAAGGGAGGAGGGGAACACTGAAGCTTTCTTT. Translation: CASSQDLREEGNTEAFF.

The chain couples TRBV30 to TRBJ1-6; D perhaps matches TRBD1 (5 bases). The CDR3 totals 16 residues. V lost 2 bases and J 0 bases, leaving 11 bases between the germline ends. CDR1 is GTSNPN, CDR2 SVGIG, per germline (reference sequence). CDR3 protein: CAWSPFDSSYNSPLHF. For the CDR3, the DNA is TGTGCCTGGAGTCCGTTCGACAGCTCCTATAATTCACCCCTCCACTTT.

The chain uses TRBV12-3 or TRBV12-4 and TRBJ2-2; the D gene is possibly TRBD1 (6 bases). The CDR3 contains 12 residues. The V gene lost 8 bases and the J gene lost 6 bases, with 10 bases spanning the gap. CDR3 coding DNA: TGTGCCAGCCCGTCAGGGGCCGGGGAGCTGTTTTTT. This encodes CASPSGAGELFF.

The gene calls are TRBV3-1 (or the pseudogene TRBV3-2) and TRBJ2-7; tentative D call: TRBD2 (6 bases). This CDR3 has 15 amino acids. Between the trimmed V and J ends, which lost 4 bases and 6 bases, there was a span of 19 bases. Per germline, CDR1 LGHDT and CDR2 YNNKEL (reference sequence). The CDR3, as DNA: TGTGCCAGCAGCCGGTCGGAGGGATATAATAGCGAGCAGTACTTC. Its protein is CASSRSEGYNSEQYF.

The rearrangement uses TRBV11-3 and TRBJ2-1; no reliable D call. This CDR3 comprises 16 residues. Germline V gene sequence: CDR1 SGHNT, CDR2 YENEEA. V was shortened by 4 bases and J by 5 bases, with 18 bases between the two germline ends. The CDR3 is CASSYLAQSINNEQFF. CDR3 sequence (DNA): TGTGCCAGCAGCTACCTGGCCCAATCAATAAACAATGAGCAGTTCTTC.

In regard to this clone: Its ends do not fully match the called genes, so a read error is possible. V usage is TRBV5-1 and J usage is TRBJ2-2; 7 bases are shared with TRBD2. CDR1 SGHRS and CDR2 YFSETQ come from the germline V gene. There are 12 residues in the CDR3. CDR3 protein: CASSPPTGGLFF. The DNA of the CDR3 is TGCGCCAGCAGCCCCCCAACGGGGGGGCTGTTTTTT.

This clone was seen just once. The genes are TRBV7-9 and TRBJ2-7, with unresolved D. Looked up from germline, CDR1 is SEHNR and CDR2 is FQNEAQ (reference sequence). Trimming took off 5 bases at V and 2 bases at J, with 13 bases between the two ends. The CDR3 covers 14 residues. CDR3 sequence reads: CASSPSVGAYEQYF. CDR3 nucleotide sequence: TGTGCCAGCAGCCCCAGCGTAGGTGCCTACGAGCAGTACTTC.

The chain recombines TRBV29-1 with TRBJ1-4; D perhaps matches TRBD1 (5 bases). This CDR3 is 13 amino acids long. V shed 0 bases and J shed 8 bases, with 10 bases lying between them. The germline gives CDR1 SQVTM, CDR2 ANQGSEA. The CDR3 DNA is TGCAGCGTTGAAGATCAGGGTAAAGAAAAACTGTTTTTT. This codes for CSVEDQGKEKLFF.

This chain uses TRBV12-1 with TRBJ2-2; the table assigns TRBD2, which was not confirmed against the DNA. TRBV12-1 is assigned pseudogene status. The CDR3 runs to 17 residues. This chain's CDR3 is CASSFSGGPLNTGELFF. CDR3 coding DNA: TGTGCCAGCAGCTTTAGCGGGGGGCCTTTGAACACCGGGGAGCTGTTTTTT.

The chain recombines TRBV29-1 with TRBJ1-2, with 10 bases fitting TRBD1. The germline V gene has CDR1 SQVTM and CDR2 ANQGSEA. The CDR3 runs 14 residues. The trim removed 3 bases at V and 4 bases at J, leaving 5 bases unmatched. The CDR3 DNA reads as TGCAGCGTTGATGACAGGGGGCGGGGCTATGGCTACACCTTC. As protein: CSVDDRGRGYGYTF.

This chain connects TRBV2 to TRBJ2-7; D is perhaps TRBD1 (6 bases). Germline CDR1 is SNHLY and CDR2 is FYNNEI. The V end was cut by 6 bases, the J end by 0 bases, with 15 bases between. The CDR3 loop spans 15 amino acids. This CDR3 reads CASREQGPLSYEQYF. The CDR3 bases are TGTGCCAGCAGGGAACAGGGTCCCCTCTCCTACGAGCAGTACTTC. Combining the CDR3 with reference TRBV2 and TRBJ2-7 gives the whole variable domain EPEVTQTPSHQVTQMGQEVILRCVPISNHLYFYWYRQILGQKVEFLVSFYNNEISEKSEIFDDQFSVERPDGSNFTLKIRSTKLEDSAMYFCASREQGPLSYEQYFGPGTRLTVT.

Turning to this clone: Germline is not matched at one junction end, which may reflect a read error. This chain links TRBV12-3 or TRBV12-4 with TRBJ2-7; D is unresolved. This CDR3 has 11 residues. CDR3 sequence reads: CASSFSHEQYF. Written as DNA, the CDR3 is TGTGCCAGCAGTTTCTCCCACGAGCAGTACTTC.

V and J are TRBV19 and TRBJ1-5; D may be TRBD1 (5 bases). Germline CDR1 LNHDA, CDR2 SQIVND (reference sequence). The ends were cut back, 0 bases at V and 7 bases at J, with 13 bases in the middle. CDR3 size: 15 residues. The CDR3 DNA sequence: TGTGCCAGTAGTATAGATCGGCAGGGAGGCCAGCCCCAGCATTTT. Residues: CASSIDRQGGQPQHF.

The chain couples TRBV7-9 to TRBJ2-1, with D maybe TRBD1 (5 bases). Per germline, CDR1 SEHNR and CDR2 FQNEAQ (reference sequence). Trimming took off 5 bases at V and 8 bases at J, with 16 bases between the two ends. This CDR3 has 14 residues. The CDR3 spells CASSPTPRADEQFF. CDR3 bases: TGTGCCAGCAGCCCCACGCCCAGGGCGGATGAGCAGTTCTTC. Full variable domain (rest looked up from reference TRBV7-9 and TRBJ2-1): DTGVSQNPRHKITKRGQNVTFRCDPISEHNRLYWYRQTLGQGPEFLTYFQNEAQLEKSRLLSDRFSAERPKGSFSTLEIQRTEQGDSAMYLCASSPTPRADEQFFGPGTRLTVL.

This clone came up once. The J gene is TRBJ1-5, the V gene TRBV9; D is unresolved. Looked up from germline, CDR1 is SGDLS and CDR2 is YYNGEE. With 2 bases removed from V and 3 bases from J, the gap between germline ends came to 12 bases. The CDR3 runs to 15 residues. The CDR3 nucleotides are TGTGCCAGCAGCGTTACGTCGGGGTCCAATCAGCCCCAGCATTTT. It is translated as CASSVTSGSNQPQHF.

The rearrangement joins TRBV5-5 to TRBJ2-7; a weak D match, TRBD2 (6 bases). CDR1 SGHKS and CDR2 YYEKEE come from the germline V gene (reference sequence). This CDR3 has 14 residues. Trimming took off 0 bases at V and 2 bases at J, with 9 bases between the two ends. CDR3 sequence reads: CASSLGRETYEQYF. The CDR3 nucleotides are TGTGCCAGCAGCTTGGGGCGGGAAACCTACGAGCAGTACTTC.

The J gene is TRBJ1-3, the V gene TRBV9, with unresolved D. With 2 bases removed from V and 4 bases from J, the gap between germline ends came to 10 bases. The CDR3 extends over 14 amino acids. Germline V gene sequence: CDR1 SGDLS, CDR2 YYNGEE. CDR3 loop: CASSVEQLGNTIYF. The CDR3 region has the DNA TGTGCCAGCAGCGTTGAACAGCTAGGAAACACCATATATTTT.

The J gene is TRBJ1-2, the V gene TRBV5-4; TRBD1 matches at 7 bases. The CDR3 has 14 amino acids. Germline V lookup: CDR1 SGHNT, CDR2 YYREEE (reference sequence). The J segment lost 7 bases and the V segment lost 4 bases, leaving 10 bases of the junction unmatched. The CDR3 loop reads CASSLNRQGGGYTF. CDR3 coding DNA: TGTGCCAGCAGCCTGAACCGACAGGGAGGTGGCTACACCTTC.

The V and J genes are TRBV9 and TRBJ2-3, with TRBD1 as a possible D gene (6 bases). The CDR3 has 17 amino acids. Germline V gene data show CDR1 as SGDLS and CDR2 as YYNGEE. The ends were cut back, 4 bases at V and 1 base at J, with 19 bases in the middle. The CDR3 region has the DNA TGTGCCAGCAGCACCCCCCCATGGGGGCGCGGCACAGATACGCAGTATTTT. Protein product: CASSTPPWGRGTDTQYF.

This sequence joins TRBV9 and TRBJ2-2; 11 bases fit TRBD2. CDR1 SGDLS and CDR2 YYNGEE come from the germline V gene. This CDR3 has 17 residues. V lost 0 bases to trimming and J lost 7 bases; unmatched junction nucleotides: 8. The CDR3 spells CASSVATRGLAGGELFF. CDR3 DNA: TGTGCCAGCAGCGTAGCCACAAGAGGACTAGCGGGCGGGGAGCTGTTTTTT.

CDR3: CSVSGGVRYNEQFF. Here the CDR3 DNA reads TGCAGCGTGTCAGGGGGCGTCCGTTACAATGAGCAGTTCTTC. V usage is TRBV29-1 and J usage is TRBJ2-1, with TRBD1 matching 8 bases. The CDR3 consists of 14 residues. In germline, CDR1 is SQVTM, CDR2 ANQGSEA. The J segment lost 4 bases and the V segment lost 6 bases, leaving 8 bases of the junction unmatched.

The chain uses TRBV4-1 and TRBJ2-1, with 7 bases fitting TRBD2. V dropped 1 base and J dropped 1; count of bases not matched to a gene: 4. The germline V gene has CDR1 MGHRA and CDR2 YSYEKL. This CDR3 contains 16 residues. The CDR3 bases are TGCGCCAGCAGCCAAGTGGGAGGGCGTTCCTACAATGAGCAGTTCTTC. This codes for CASSQVGGRSYNEQFF.

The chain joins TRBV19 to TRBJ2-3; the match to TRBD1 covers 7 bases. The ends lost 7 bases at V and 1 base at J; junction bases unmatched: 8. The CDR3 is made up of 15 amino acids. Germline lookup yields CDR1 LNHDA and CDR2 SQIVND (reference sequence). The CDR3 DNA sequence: TGTGCCAGTAAGGTGACAGGGTCTGGCACAGATACGCAGTATTTT. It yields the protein CASKVTGSGTDTQYF. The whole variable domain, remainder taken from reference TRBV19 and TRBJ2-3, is DGGITQSPKYLFRKEGQNVTLSCEQNLNHDAMYWYRQDPGQGLRLIYYSQIVNDFQKGDIAEGYSVSREKKESFPLTVTSAQKNPTAFYLCASKVTGSGTDTQYFGPGTRLTVL.